The clone carrying this T cell receptor (beta chain) has a handful of counts. This entry comes from a study of control samples from healthy donors and cancer patients. CDR3 length: 16 amino acids. In germline, CDR1 is SGHVS, CDR2 FNYEAQ. The V and J ends lost 5 bases and 3 bases respectively, with 18 bases between them. Generated by immunoSEQ multiplex PCR, the TCRdb table keeps only in-frame clones and is missing some. The data hold under 85,000 clones, with around 94% observed a single time. Sequenced sample: blood. The receptor was isolated from a woman aged 40 to 49 in good health. This rearrangement joins TRBV7-6 to TRBJ2-3, with TRBD2 as a possible D gene (5 bases). The CDR3 coding sequence is TGTGCCAGCAGCCCCCCCGGGAAGGGTGGGACAGATACGCAGTATTTT. Translating it yields CASSPPGKGGTDTQYF.